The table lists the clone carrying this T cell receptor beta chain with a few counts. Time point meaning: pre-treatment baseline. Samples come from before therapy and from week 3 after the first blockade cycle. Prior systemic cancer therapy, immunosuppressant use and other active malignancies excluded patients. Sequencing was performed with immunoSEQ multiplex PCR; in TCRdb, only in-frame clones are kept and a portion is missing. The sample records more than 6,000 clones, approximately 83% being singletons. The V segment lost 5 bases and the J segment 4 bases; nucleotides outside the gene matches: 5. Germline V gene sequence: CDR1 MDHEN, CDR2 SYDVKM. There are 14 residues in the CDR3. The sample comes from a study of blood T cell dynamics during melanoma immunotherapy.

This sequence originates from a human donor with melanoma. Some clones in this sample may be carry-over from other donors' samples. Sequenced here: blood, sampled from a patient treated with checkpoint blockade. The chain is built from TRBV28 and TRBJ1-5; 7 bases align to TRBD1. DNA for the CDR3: TGTGCCAGCAGTCGACAGGGCCCAAATCAGCCCCAGCATTTT. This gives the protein CASSRQGPNQPQHF.